What follows are 3 T cell receptor beta chains derived from one specimen sequenced in a study of blood T cell repertoires in COVID-19. Assay: immunoSEQ multiplex PCR; the TCRdb copy retains only in-frame clones and omits some. The table includes fewer than 100,000 clones, roughly 90% detected once. The sequencing input was peripheral blood. Source of these receptors: a woman older than 75 with acute or convalescent COVID-19.

This clone appeared once. The chain has TRBV19 and TRBJ2-3; tentative D call: TRBD1 (6 bases). Germline V gene sequence: CDR1 LNHDA, CDR2 SQIVND (reference sequence). CDR3 length: 14 residues. V gave up 8 bases and J gave up 2 bases, with 14 bases separating them. The CDR3 spells CASCPDRTTDTQYF. CDR3 nucleotide sequence: TGTGCCAGTTGCCCGGACAGAACCACAGATACGCAGTATTTT.

The V gene is TRBV2, the J gene TRBJ1-6, with TRBD1 identical over 8 bases. The junction had 1 base not matched to a gene; V was cut back by 2 bases and J by 7 bases. Germline V gene sequence: CDR1 SNHLY, CDR2 FYNNEI. The CDR3 length is 14 residues. The DNA for the CDR3 is TGTGCCAGCAGTGAAAGACAGGGGAATTCACCCCTCCACTTT. Translating gives CASSERQGNSPLHF. The full variable domain, its missing parts supplied by reference TRBV2 and TRBJ1-6, is EPEVTQTPSHQVTQMGQEVILRCVPISNHLYFYWYRQILGQKVEFLVSFYNNEISEKSEIFDDQFSVERPDGSNFTLKIRSTKLEDSAMYFCASSERQGNSPLHFGNGTRLTVT.

This chain joins TRBV7-9 and TRBJ1-5, with D unresolved. CDR1 is SEHNR and CDR2 is FQNEAQ in the germline V gene (reference sequence). The CDR3 totals 15 residues. V dropped 2 bases and J dropped 5 bases, with 13 bases sitting between them. In DNA form, the CDR3 reads TGTGCCAGCAGCTTAACAACCACAGCGGATCAGCCCCAGCATTTT. Protein: CASSLTTTADQPQHF.